One sample yielded the 23 T cell receptor beta chains listed below, sequenced in a study of blood T cell repertoires in COVID-19. TCRdb's table, derived via immunoSEQ multiplex PCR, lists solely in-frame clones and lacks some. The table has about 82,000 clones, around 89% seen once. Sequenced sample: PBMCs or T cells enriched from blood (not recorded which). These TCRs come from a woman aged 50 to 60 with acute COVID-19.

V usage is TRBV12-5 and J usage is TRBJ2-7, with 9 positions matching TRBD1. The CDR3 covers 15 residues. Germline CDR1 reads LGHNT; CDR2 reads FRNRAP. Germline trimming cut 5 bases from V and 7 bases from J; bases unmatched to any gene: 12. The CDR3 nucleotides are TGTGCTAGTGGTCCCCTAAGTACAGGGGGCTTTGAGCAGTACTTC. As protein: CASGPLSTGGFEQYF.

The rearrangement joins TRBV7-2 to TRBJ2-3, with D tentatively TRBD1 (5 bases). The length of the CDR3 is 14 residues. The V gene lost 1 base and the J gene lost 3 bases, with 8 bases spanning the gap. Per germline, CDR1 SGHTA and CDR2 FQGNSA. This CDR3 reads CASSLGAGTDTQYF. The DNA for the CDR3 is TGTGCCAGCAGCTTAGGAGCAGGGACAGATACGCAGTATTTT.

This clone was counted a few times. The chain is built from TRBV4-1 and TRBJ1-5, with D uncertain. V was shortened by 0 bases and J by 2 bases, with 8 bases between the two germline ends. The CDR3 sequence is 15 residues long. The germline V gene has CDR1 MGHRA and CDR2 YSYEKL. CDR3 in amino acids: CASSQDFNGNQPQHF. CDR3 in DNA: TGCGCCAGCAGCCAAGATTTCAATGGCAATCAGCCCCAGCATTTT.

In this sample, this clone turned up a few times. The chain joins TRBV9 to TRBJ1-2; 11 positions agree with TRBD1. The CDR3 is 15 residues long. Germline-derived CDR1 and CDR2 are SGDLS and YYNGEE. The junction had 7 bases not matched to a gene; V was cut back by 4 bases and J by 5 bases. The CDR3, as DNA: TGTGCCAGCAGCACCTCCGGGACAGGGGGATATGGCTACACCTTC. It encodes CASSTSGTGGYGYTF.

The chain has TRBV5-1 and TRBJ1-4; TRBD1 agrees at 8 bases. In germline, CDR1 is SGHRS, CDR2 YFSETQ. V was pared by 4 bases and J by 2 bases, with 7 bases of the junction left unmatched. The CDR3 consists of 16 residues. CDR3 protein: CASSDPGQATNEKLFF. The CDR3, as DNA: TGCGCCAGCAGCGACCCGGGACAGGCGACTAATGAAAAACTGTTTTTT.

The chain links TRBV2 to TRBJ1-6, with 8 bases aligning to TRBD1. From germline, CDR1 is SNHLY and CDR2 FYNNEI. Trimming cost V 5 bases and J 6 bases; bases outside gene matches: 3. The CDR3 sequence is 14 residues long. The DNA for the CDR3 is TGTGCCAGCAGTTACGGACAGGGTAATTCACCCCTCCACTTT. Translated, it gives CASSYGQGNSPLHF.

This clone was counted between two and nine times. The chain uses TRBV19 and TRBJ2-7; D is perhaps TRBD2 (6 bases). The V end lost 3 bases, the J end lost 2 bases, and 14 bases lay between the germline ends. CDR3 length: 15 amino acids. The germline gives CDR1 LNHDA, CDR2 SQIVND (reference sequence). CDR3 DNA sequence: TGTGCCAGTAGTATTTCTGTTCGGGGGACCTACGAGCAGTACTTC. Amino acid sequence: CASSISVRGTYEQYF. Supplemented by reference TRBV19 and TRBJ2-7, the full variable domain reads DGGITQSPKYLFRKEGQNVTLSCEQNLNHDAMYWYRQDPGQGLRLIYYSQIVNDFQKGDIAEGYSVSREKKESFPLTVTSAQKNPTAFYLCASSISVRGTYEQYFGPGTRLTVT.

The chain uses TRBV14 and TRBJ1-2; D is possibly TRBD1 (6 bases). Germline CDR1 and CDR2: SGHDN and FVKESK. V was pared by 4 bases and J by 7 bases, with 13 bases between. The CDR3 has 13 residues. CDR3 nucleotides: TGTGCCAGCAGCCGGCACAGGGACGGTGGCTACACCTTC. Translated, it gives CASSRHRDGGYTF.

The chain employs TRBV2 and TRBJ2-7; D may be TRBD1 (6 bases). This CDR3 spans 13 amino acids. Trimming shortened V by 3 bases and J by 2 bases, and 8 bases separated the two germline ends. CDR1 and CDR2 from the germline V gene are SNHLY and FYNNEI. CDR3 nucleotides: TGTGCCAGCAGTGACAGGGGAACCTACGAGCAGTACTTC. Translating it yields CASSDRGTYEQYF.

CDR3 protein: CASIPGRGNYGYTF. The CDR3 DNA sequence: TGTGCCAGCATCCCTGGGAGGGGGAACTATGGCTACACCTTC. The chain recombines TRBV28 with TRBJ1-2; maybe TRBD1 (6 bases). The CDR3 runs to 14 residues. V gave up 7 bases and J gave up 2 bases, with 14 bases separating them. The germline V gene has CDR1 MDHEN and CDR2 SYDVKM.

The gene calls are TRBV11-2 and TRBJ2-7, with 9 bases lining up with TRBD2. Germline V lookup: CDR1 SGHAT, CDR2 FQNNGV. The CDR3 has 15 residues. V lost 6 bases and J lost 4; bases outside the gene matches: 10. The CDR3 reads CASSSRGGRGYEQYF. The CDR3 DNA is TGTGCCAGCAGTTCGAGGGGCGGGAGGGGATACGAGCAGTACTTC.

For the CDR3, the DNA is TGTGCCAGCAGCTTAGAAGTGAGAGGGAAAGCTTTCTTT. It encodes CASSLEVRGKAFF. The V gene is TRBV7-9, the J gene TRBJ1-1, with D unclear. In germline, CDR1 is SEHNR, CDR2 FQNEAQ (reference sequence). The CDR3 has 13 residues. Trimming took off 1 base at V and 9 bases at J, with 12 bases between the two ends.

This clone showed up just once. DNA for the CDR3: TGTGCCAGCAGGACCCAGACTAGCGGCTACGAGCAGTACTTC. This encodes CASRTQTSGYEQYF. The chain recombines TRBV2 with TRBJ2-7; 9 bases align to TRBD2. Losses at the gene ends were 6 bases for V and 3 bases for J; bases not matched to a gene: 6. Germline V lookup: CDR1 SNHLY, CDR2 FYNNEI. There are 14 residues in the CDR3.

CDR3 nucleotide sequence: TGTGCCAGCAGCTTAGGGAAGACAGGGGGAATGAGAGATACGCAGTATTTT. Translation: CASSLGKTGGMRDTQYF. The rearrangement joins TRBV7-9 to TRBJ2-3; TRBD1 agrees at 9 bases. The CDR3 runs 17 residues. CDR1 and CDR2 from the germline V gene are SEHNR and FQNEAQ (reference sequence). Trimming removed 1 base from V and 5 bases from J; junction bases left unmatched: 10. Based on the CDR3 plus reference TRBV7-9 and TRBJ2-3, the full variable domain is DTGVSQNPRHKITKRGQNVTFRCDPISEHNRLYWYRQTLGQGPEFLTYFQNEAQLEKSRLLSDRFSAERPKGSFSTLEIQRTEQGDSAMYLCASSLGKTGGMRDTQYFGPGTRLTVL.

V is TRBV29-1 and J is TRBJ1-2, with D hard to call. This CDR3 region has 12 residues. V was clipped by 7 bases and J by 4 bases, with 13 bases between them. Per germline, CDR1 SQVTM and CDR2 ANQGSEA. CDR3 DNA sequence: TGCAGCGCGCCCTCCCTCGTCTATGGCTACACCTTC. Its translation: CSAPSLVYGYTF.

The CDR3 bases are TGTGCCAGCAGCGTTACAGGGGGTTGGAGCTACACCTTC. Its translation is CASSVTGGWSYTF. The chain uses TRBV9 and TRBJ1-2; 8 bases match TRBD1. Looked up from germline, CDR1 is SGDLS and CDR2 is YYNGEE. Unmatched junction bases numbered 6, after V lost 2 bases and J lost 9 bases. This CDR3 region has 13 residues.

This clone was seen a few times. The chain links TRBV27 to TRBJ2-1; 7 nucleotides align to TRBD2. The V gene's germline CDR1 is MNHEY and CDR2 SMNVEV (reference sequence). V shed 4 bases, J shed 10 bases, and the junction held 7 bases outside the gene matches. This CDR3 is built from 13 residues. CDR3 sequence reads: CASSSGLTREQFF. CDR3 coding DNA: TGTGCCAGCAGTTCGGGACTAACTCGAGAGCAGTTCTTC.

The genes are TRBV29-1 and TRBJ1-6; weak D call: TRBD1 (5 bases). Germline loops: CDR1 SQVTM, CDR2 ANQGSEA. CDR3 length equals 14 residues. Trimming shortened V by 6 bases and J by 4 bases, and 13 bases separated the two germline ends. The CDR3 DNA reads as TGCAGCGTGGGGACCGGGACTTATAATTCACCCCTCCACTTT. It yields the protein CSVGTGTYNSPLHF.

The chain combines TRBV19 with TRBJ1-5; no clear D. Germline CDR1 reads LNHDA; CDR2 reads SQIVND (reference sequence). This CDR3 contains 16 residues. V was clipped by 3 bases and J by 0 bases, with 12 bases between them. DNA for the CDR3: TGTGCCAGTAGTATTCCGTCCGGGAATAGCAATCAGCCCCAGCATTTT. Its translation is CASSIPSGNSNQPQHF.

The rearrangement uses TRBV7-8 and TRBJ1-2; 9 bases agree with TRBD1. From germline, CDR1 is SGHVS and CDR2 FQNEAQ. The CDR3 sequence is 15 residues long. The J segment lost 3 bases and the V segment lost 0 bases, leaving 2 bases of the junction unmatched. In nucleotides, the CDR3 is TGTGCCAGCAGCTTAGCCGACAGGGGGGACTATGGCTACACCTTC. Translated, it gives CASSLADRGDYGYTF.

The V gene is TRBV5-5, the J gene TRBJ2-5, with TRBD1 matching over 9 bases. V shed 4 bases, J shed 4 bases, and the junction held 8 bases outside the gene matches. The germline gives CDR1 SGHKS, CDR2 YYEKEE (reference sequence). CDR3 length: 15 residues. CDR3 sequence (DNA): TGTGCCAGCAGCACCCGGACAGGGGCTAGAGAGACCCAGTACTTC. It translates to CASSTRTGARETQYF.

The V and J genes are TRBV5-4 and TRBJ2-5; 7 nucleotides match TRBD2. The J segment lost 4 bases and the V segment lost 0 bases, leaving 6 bases of the junction unmatched. The CDR3 consists of 15 residues. Germline V gene lookup returns CDR1 SGHNT and CDR2 YYREEE (reference sequence). The DNA of the CDR3 is TGTGCCAGCAGCTTGGTAGAGCGGGGAGGAGAGACCCAGTACTTC. Amino acid sequence: CASSLVERGGETQYF.

The rearrangement uses TRBV14 and TRBJ2-1; TRBD2 agrees at 7 bases. Germline CDR1 reads SGHDN; CDR2 reads FVKESK. The CDR3 is 18 residues long. Trimming at V came to 3 bases and at J to 2 bases, leaving 13 bases not matched to a gene. The CDR3 spells CASSQKARTSGAYNEQFF. The CDR3 DNA is TGTGCCAGCAGCCAGAAAGCTAGAACCAGCGGGGCCTACAATGAGCAGTTCTTC.